This TCR beta chain was found in a study of molecular identifiers for immune sequencing clone quantification (dated by TCRdb to between 2018 and 2020). For the study in its entirety: For a replicate experiment, RNA from roughly 21,000 or 96,000 naive CD8 T cells was divided into five aliquots, of which four were sequenced. The study was a methods study using CD8 T cells to benchmark molecular-identifier clustering-based TCR repertoire sequencing (MIDCIRS) and TCR RNA copy counting. The full study reports these points: In CMV-specific effector cells, clones with more than 20 RNA copies accounted for over 98% of molecules, whereas in naive cells such clones accounted for under 1%. Without barcode sub-clustering, chimeric consensus sequences inflated TCR diversity; chimeras reached as high as 47%. Even against a background of about 960,000 naive CD8 T cells, spiked-in Jurkat TCR RNA amounting to a single cell's worth was reported to be detectable. Modeling estimated about three recovered TCR RNA copies per cell, compared with approximately 10 by digital PCR, which implies approximately 30% capture efficiency. Identical TCR molecules sharing a barcode could cause highly expanded clone sizes to be underestimated. The naive libraries included spiked-in Jurkat TCR RNA (fewer than eleven copies' worth), and this RNA is not part of the donor repertoire.

V loses 1 base, J loses 0 bases, and the germline ends lie 9 bases apart. From the germline V gene, CDR1 is MNHNS and CDR2 is SASEGT. The CDR3 contains 15 residues, cysteine and phenylalanine counted. The kept DNA is CDR3 alone, 45 bases in frame from the first base. In regard to this clonotype: Its antigen remains unidentified. Base quality data are lacking; no much larger clone is found one base away.

Libraries of naive CD8 T cells were built from anywhere between roughly 20,000 and 1,100,000 sorted cells, with 10%, 30% or 50% of the purified RNA used. Naive CD8 T cells were FACS-sorted as CD8+CD4-CCR7+CD45RA+ on a BD FACSAria II into RLT Plus buffer. Nine to eleven TCR copies' worth of Jurkat RNA were spiked into about 20,000-1,000,000 naive CD8 T cell samples to test detection sensitivity. Enrichment of CD8 T cells was performed with RosetteSep CD8+ T Cell Enrichment Cocktail and Ficoll-Paque, after which ACK red cell lysis was carried out. The library was made by PCR. Instrument on record: Illumina HiSeq 4000. Bulk TCR libraries were generated as previously described, with the TCR primers listed in Table S5 used. The Qiagen AllPrep DNA/RNA kit was used to purify total RNA. Reads from multiple sequencing runs of the same library were pooled before analysis. Regarding the original processing steps: Reads were retained only if an exact TCR constant sequence was present, and the retained reads were trimmed to 150 nt and grouped according to their 12-nt molecular barcodes. Reads within each barcode group were sub-clustered using a 15% Levenshtein threshold, and quality-weighted consensus sequences were constructed for each RNA molecule. Non-functional sequences were removed, as were lower-count sequences one edit away from another. Based on a fit of two negative binomial distributions, barcode sub-clusters having less than 20% of the maximum read count were discarded. Using fastp at Q25 and MiXCR, TCRdb reprocessed the public reads and kept productive beta chains. Entries are consolidated by CDR3 protein sequence, retaining the most common genes and DNA. These V and J calls rely on TCRdb rather than the paper's analysis. A total of around 470,000 distinct CDR3 sequences appear in this sample, around a fifth of them only once. The top ten constitute approximately 0.84% of the sample.

This receptor was obtained from a human donor in good health. Some libraries in this study had Jurkat cell RNA spiked in. The sample consisted of naive CD8+ T cells from blood, with Jurkat cell RNA spiked in. This sample's cell subset or site label indicates: FACS-sorted CD8+CD4-CCR7+CD45RA+ naive T cells. The chain couples TRBV6-1 to TRBJ1-1, with no confident D gene call. Here the CDR3 is given as CASSEDRSMNTEAFF. The DNA sequence is TGTGCCAGCAGTGAAGATCGCAGCATGAACACTGAAGCTTTCTTT.